This TCR beta chain originates from a study of blood T cell repertoires in COVID-19. The overall study: Two negative PCRs, clearance, or symptom resolution characterized the recovered Cohort 3 donors. Nucleic acid was either cDNA or gDNA, and it came from T cells, B-cell-depleted T cells, or PBMCs.

Original processing methods: Amplifying reference gene primers gave estimates of nucleated cell counts. TCRdb's copy holds only in-frame clones and misses some; the assay was immunoSEQ multiplex PCR. That table is the source of V, J and clone size, and D and trimming were worked out from the DNA. This sample has fewer than 250,000 clones, with about nine tenths found just once. The clonotype was recovered from a man aged 25 to 45 in a cohort exposed to, infected with or recovered from COVID-19 (not recorded which). Sequencing was carried out using PBMCs or T cells enriched from blood (not recorded which).

The CDR3, as DNA: TGCAGCGTTGAGGGGCAGAGCTACGAGCAGTACTTC. Encoded protein: CSVEGQSYEQYF. The rearrangement joins TRBV29-1 to TRBJ2-7; tentatively, D is TRBD1 (5 bases). The V end lost 3 bases, the J end lost 3 bases, and 9 bases lay between the germline ends. In germline, CDR1 is SQVTM, CDR2 ANQGSEA. The CDR3 sequence is 12 residues long.